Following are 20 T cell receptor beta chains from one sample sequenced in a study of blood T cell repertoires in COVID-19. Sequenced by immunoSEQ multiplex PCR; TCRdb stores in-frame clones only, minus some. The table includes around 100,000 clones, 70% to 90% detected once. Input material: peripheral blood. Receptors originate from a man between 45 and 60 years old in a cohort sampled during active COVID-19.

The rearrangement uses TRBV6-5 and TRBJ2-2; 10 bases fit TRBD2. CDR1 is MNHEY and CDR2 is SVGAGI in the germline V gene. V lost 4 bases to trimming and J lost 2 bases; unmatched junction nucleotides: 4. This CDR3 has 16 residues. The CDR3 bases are TGTGCCAGCAGTTCTAGCGGGGGCCCAAACACCGGGGAGCTGTTTTTT. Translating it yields CASSSSGGPNTGELFF.

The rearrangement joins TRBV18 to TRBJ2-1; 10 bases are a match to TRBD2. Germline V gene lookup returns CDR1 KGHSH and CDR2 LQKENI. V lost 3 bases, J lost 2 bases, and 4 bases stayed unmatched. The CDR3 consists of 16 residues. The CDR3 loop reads CASSPLAGVTYNEQFF. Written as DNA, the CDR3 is TGTGCCAGCTCACCCCTAGCGGGGGTCACCTACAATGAGCAGTTCTTC.

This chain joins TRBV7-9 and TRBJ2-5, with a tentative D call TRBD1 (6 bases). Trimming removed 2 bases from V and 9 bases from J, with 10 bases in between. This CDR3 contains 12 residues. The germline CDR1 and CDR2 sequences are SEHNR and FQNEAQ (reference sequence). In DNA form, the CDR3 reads TGTGCCAGCAGCTTACAGGGGAAGGCCCAGTACTTC. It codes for CASSLQGKAQYF.

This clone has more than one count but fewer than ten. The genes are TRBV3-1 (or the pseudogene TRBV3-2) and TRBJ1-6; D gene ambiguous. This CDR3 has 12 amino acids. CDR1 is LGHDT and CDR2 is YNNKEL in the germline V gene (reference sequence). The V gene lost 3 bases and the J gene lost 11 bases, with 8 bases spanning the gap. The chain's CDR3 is CASSQRKTPLHF. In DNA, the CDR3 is TGTGCCAGCAGCCAGCGAAAAACACCCCTCCACTTT.

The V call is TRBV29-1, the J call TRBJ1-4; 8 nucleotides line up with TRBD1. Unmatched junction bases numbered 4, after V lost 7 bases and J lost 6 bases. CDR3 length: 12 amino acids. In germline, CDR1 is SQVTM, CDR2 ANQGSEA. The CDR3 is CSAAQGDEKLFF. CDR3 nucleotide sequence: TGCAGCGCGGCACAGGGGGATGAAAAACTGTTTTTT. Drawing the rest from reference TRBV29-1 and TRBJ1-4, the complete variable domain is SAVISQKPSRDICQRGTSLTIQCQVDSQVTMMFWYRQQPGQSLTLIATANQGSEATYESGFVIDKFPISRPNLTFSTLTVSNMSPEDSSIYLCSAAQGDEKLFFGSGTQLSVL.

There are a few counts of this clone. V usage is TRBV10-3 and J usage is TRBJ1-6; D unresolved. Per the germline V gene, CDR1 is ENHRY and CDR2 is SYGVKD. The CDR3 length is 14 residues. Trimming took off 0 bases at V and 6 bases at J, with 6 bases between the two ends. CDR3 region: CAISESSGNSPLHF. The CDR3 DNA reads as TGTGCCATCAGTGAGTCTTCGGGTAATTCACCCCTCCACTTT.

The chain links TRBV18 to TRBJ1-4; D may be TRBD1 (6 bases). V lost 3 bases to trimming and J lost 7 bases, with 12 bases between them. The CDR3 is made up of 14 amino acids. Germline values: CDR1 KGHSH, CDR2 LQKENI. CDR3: CASSPTGRPEKLFF. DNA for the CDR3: TGTGCCAGCTCACCTACAGGGCGGCCTGAAAAACTGTTTTTT. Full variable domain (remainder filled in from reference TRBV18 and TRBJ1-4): NAGVMQNPRHLVRRRGQEARLRCSPMKGHSHVYWYRQLPEEGLKFMVYLQKENIIDESGMPKERFSAEFPKEGPSILRIQQVVRGDSAAYFCASSPTGRPEKLFFGSGTQLSVL.

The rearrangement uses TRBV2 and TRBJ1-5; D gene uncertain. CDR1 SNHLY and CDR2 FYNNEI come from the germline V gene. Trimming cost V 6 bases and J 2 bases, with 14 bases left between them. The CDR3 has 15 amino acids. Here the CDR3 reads CASRVPGGGNQPQHF. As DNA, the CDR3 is TGTGCCAGCAGAGTACCGGGAGGAGGCAATCAGCCCCAGCATTTT.

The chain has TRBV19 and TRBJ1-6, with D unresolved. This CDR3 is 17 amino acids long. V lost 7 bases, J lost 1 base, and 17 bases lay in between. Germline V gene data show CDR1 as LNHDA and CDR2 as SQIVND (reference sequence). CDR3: CASTSTIRVSYNSPLHF. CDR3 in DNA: TGTGCCAGTACTTCCACCATTCGCGTGTCCTATAATTCACCCCTCCACTTT.

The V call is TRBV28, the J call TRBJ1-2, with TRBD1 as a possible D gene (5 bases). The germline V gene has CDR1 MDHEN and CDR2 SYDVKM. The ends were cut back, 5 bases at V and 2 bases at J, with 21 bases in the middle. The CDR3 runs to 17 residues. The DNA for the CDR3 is TGTGCCAGCAGTAGTTTCCGGGGGATAGACAGCAACTATGGCTACACCTTC. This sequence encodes CASSSFRGIDSNYGYTF.

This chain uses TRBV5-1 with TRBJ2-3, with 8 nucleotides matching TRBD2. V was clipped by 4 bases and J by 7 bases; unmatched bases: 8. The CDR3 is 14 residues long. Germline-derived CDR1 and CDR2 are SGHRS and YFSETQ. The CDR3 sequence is CASSETGGPNTQYF. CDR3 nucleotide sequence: TGCGCCAGCAGCGAAACGGGGGGGCCGAATACGCAGTATTTT. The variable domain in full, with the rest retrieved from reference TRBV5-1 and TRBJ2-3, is KAGVTQTPRYLIKTRGQQVTLSCSPISGHRSVSWYQQTPGQGLQFLFEYFSETQRNKGNFPGRFSGRQFSNSRSEMNVSTLELGDSALYLCASSETGGPNTQYFGPGTRLTVL.

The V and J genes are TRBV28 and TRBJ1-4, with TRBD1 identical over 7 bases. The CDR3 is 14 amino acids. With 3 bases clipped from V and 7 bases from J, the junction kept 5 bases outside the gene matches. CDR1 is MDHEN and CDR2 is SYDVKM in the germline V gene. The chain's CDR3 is CASSFGTVSEKLFF. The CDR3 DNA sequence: TGTGCCAGCAGTTTTGGGACAGTCAGTGAAAAACTGTTTTTT.

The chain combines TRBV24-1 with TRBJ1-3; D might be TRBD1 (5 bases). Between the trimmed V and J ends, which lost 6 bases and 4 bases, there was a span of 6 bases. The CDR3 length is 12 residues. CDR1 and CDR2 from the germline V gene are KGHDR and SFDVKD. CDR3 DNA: TGTGCCACCAGTCAGGGCGGAAACACCATATATTTT. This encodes CATSQGGNTIYF.

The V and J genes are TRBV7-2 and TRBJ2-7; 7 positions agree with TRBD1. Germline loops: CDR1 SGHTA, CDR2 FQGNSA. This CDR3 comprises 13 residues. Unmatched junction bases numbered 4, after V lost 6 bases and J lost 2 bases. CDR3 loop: CASSRQGAYEQYF. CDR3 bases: TGTGCCAGCAGTCGTCAGGGGGCCTACGAGCAGTACTTC.

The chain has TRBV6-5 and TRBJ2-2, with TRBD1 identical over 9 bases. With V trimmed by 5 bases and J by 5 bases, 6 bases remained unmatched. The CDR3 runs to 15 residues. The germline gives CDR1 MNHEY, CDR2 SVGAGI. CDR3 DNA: TGTGCCAGCAGTACGCGGGACAGGGTAACCGGGGAGCTGTTTTTT. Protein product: CASSTRDRVTGELFF.

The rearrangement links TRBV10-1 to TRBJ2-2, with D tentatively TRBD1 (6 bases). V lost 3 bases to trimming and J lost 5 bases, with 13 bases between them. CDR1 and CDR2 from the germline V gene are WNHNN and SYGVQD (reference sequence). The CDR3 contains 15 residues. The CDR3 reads CASSDTGTPTGELFF. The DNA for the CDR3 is TGCGCCAGCAGTGATACCGGGACACCAACCGGGGAGCTGTTTTTT.

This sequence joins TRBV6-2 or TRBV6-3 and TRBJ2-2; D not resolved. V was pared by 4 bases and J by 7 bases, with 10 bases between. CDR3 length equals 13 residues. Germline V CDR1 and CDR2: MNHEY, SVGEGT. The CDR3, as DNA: TGTGCCAGCAGTTTGGTAGCCGGCGGGGAGCTGTTTTTT. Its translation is CASSLVAGGELFF.

DNA of the CDR3: TGTGCCAGCAGTGAAGGGACAGGGGGTAGGGAGACCCAGTACTTC. Translation gives CASSEGTGGRETQYF. The chain is built from TRBV6-1 and TRBJ2-5, with 10 bases lining up with TRBD1. CDR3 length equals 15 residues. Germline V CDR1 and CDR2: MNHNS, SASEGT. The trim removed 1 base at V and 5 bases at J, leaving 4 bases unmatched.

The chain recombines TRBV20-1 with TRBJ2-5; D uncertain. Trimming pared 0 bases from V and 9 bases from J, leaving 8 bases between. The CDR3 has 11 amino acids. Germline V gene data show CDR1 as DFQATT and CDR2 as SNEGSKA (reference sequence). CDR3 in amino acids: CSARDVVAQYF. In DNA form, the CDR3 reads TGCAGTGCTAGAGATGTCGTTGCCCAGTACTTC.

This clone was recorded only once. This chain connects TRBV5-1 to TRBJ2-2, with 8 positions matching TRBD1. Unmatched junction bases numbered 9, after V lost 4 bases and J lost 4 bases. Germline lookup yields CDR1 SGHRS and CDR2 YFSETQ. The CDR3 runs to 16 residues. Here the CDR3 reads CASSTTGVVGTGELFF. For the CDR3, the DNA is TGCGCCAGCAGCACGACAGGGGTTGTTGGCACCGGGGAGCTGTTTTTT.